This TCR beta chain was recovered during a study of cytomegalovirus exposure and HLA in healthy donors (dated by TCRdb to the late 2010s). Describing the broader study: An earlier analysis of 587 of the donors reported roughly 300 Gb of sequence data and some 110 million unique TCR beta sequences obtained from approximately 180 million T cells. On average, about 200,000 unique TCR beta nucleotide sequences were sequenced per donor among several hundred genotyped donors of the cohort, with around 19% of those sequences being non-productive. A handful of DR-DQ haplotypes were treated as single units for association and clustering because of strong linkage in the cohort. The number of donors typed differed by locus, with about 620-630 for A, B, C, DRB1 and DQB1, roughly 550 for DQA1, 600 to 610 for DPA1, and approximately 470 for DPB1. Of the 398 genotyped donors, 65% to 90% were placed in the genetic ancestry cluster associated with self-reported Caucasian donors. Donor age, sex, ethnicity and CMV serostatus were compiled together with the repertoire data. The study was designed to test whether signatures of past pathogen exposure could be identified by cataloging public T cell receptors. In a later analysis, previously published TCR beta repertoires from hundreds of donors were re-analyzed and high-resolution HLA genotyping was added so that TCR occurrence patterns could be studied. An early release that covered about 600 HLA-typed donors contained 250 to 350 gigabases of sequencing data and some 87 million unique TCR sequences. All discovery cohort repertoires had been generated using a single sequencing platform. The study profiled the T cell repertoires of around 700 subjects by immunosequencing and related them to cytomegalovirus serostatus. In the later analysis, no new phenotypic data were used to find candidate immune exposures; instead, reliance was placed on TCR beta sequences and their occurrence across donors. In a later genetic analysis, genome-wide SNP genotypes for about 55% of the roughly 670 donors were used, and that subset was treated as a discovery cohort. In an earlier analysis of a few hundred of the donors, high-throughput TCR beta sequencing was used to judge whether each TCR beta V gene segment behaved as functional or pseudogenic. Along with the roughly 700-subject first cohort, a separate validation cohort of over a hundred different subjects was used. Class I and class II HLA loci were covered by the typing at four-digit resolution. To predict cytomegalovirus infection status, the study brought together high-throughput TCR immunosequencing, statistical association of individual TCRs with disease status, and machine learning. On the study overall, not on this receptor specifically: A later genetic analysis associated a missense DCLRE1C variant with V-gene and J-gene trimming of TCR beta chains, and an independent cohort replicated the association. Strong co-occurrence of HLA alleles, especially DR and DQ, made assigning TCR associations to individual alleles difficult. CMV serostatus was the only immune exposure information available for the cohort. A total of some 180 TCR beta chains were listed by the study as associated with cytomegalovirus. Because counts were too low, approximately 18 rarely observed V segments, including chromosome 9 orphons, were excluded from the earlier analysis of a few hundred of the donors. In a later analysis, HLA-associated TCR beta chains showed more clonal expansion and lower generation probabilities than non-associated chains that were equally common. Because some donors lacked HLA typing at each locus, the association tests relied only on the typed subset. In a later analysis, most CMV-associated TCR beta chains were found to appear HLA-restricted, with HLA associations seemingly driven largely by CMV exposure. Because the 87-base-pair reads could not distinguish some IMGT-functional V segments, including TRBV6-2 and TRBV6-3, those segments were excluded. In both the original and validation cohorts, the classifier was reported to diagnose cytomegalovirus status with high specificity and sensitivity. The authors suggested that the approach could potentially be generalized to other disease states and immunological phenotypes. Most TCR sequences were seen in very few donors, while some public TCRs were found in many individuals. Linkage disequilibrium might explain the correlated functional status among segregating V segments, but an unknown experimental factor could not be excluded. Specific HLA alleles were associated with 15,000 to 20,000 TCR beta sequences at a false discovery rate of 0.05 in a later analysis. Only TCR beta chains were sequenced in this cohort, and the absence of alpha or paired-chain data limited detectable features. Sequencing depth was assumed to be roughly uniform across donors in the presence/absence analyses, though that assumption may not hold. According to a later analysis, TCR association rates differed among HLA loci, with DRB1 alleles showing the most associated TCRs and HLA-C alleles showing the fewest. In a later genetic analysis, fewer N-insertions in productive TCRs were reported among donors in an Asian-associated ancestry cluster than the roughly 640-donor mean. A few of the identified cytomegalovirus-associated TCR beta chains were confirmed in vitro to be specific for cytomegalovirus antigens. A later analysis reported that several top co-occurrence clusters appeared linked to parvovirus B19, influenza, CMV and Epstein-Barr virus. The sequencing pipeline was judged likely to have produced a cluster of highly shared sequence variants as a technical artifact. In an earlier analysis of about 600 of the donors, most TCR beta V segments appeared in productive rearrangements about 87% or about 30% of the time, broadly matching IMGT annotations. A further reported finding was that TCR beta sequences accurately predicted the HLA-A and HLA-B alleles for most subjects in the first cohort.

The library was prepared using the immunoSEQ multiplex PCR assay. For the multiplex PCR, a mixture combining 60 forward primers for TCR Vbeta segments and 13 reverse primers for TCR Jbeta segments was used. The CDR3 region of rearranged TCR beta genes was amplified from genomic DNA by a multiplex PCR assay. Amplified TCR beta libraries were sequenced as 87-base-pair reads on the Illumina HiSeq System. The original methods were these. Across the roughly 700 repertoires, a later analysis counted approximately 83 million unique TCR beta chains, 9.5 million to 12 million of which were shared by at least two donors. To remove PCR and sequencing errors, raw reads were error-corrected and collapsed into unique sequences using a nearest-neighbor algorithm that merged closely related sequences. V, D and J gene segments were assigned by aligning CDR3 sequences to IMGT reference sequences. For a sequence to be retained, a match of at least six nucleotides to both a V gene segment and a J gene segment was required. Rearrangements were classified as productive when the CDR3 lacked stop codons and remained in frame with V and J, and all other rearrangements were classified as non-productive. Following IMGT convention, CDR3 was defined as the stretch from the second conserved V-encoded cysteine to the conserved J-encoded phenylalanine. The earlier analysis of fewer than 700 of the donors excluded sequences that lacked an unambiguous match to a single V gene segment. An earlier analysis of 587 of the donors called V segments functional above 56.7% productive rearrangements and segregating when the between-donor standard deviation exceeded 5%. A statistical classification framework was developed to diagnose cytomegalovirus status using the catalog of TCR beta chain sequences. A later analysis assigned V and J genes by comparing TCR nucleotide sequences with IMGT/GENE-DB human TR gene sequences. In a later analysis, CDR3 sequences and most-parsimonious VDJ recombination scenarios were assigned using the TCRdist pipeline. In a later analysis, each TCR beta chain was defined by its CDR3 amino acid sequence together with its V-gene family, and reads lacking a unique V-gene family were excluded. A later analysis removed 500 to 600 highly shared, low-generation-probability nucleotide sequences to deal with suspected cross-contamination and a sequencing artifact. In a later analysis, a clonal expansion index for each public chain was calculated from normalized within-repertoire ranks of inferred template counts. In a later analysis, generation probabilities were computed with a VDJ recombination model fitted to out-of-frame rearrangements, and the resulting probabilities were checked against IGoR. A later analysis scored TCR-TCR, TCR-HLA and TCR-CMV co-occurrence with hypergeometric tests, applying a repertoire-size bias correction to TCR pairs. To estimate false discovery rates, a later analysis permuted the HLA or CMV assignments 20 times. In a later analysis, co-occurring TCRs were grouped using DBSCAN, and TCRdist sequence similarity was added for clustering within HLA-allele-positive subsets. Co-occurrence clustering excluded repertoires with fewer than 30,000 or more than 120,000 public chains, plus five with anomalous nucleotide sharing. Not all clones reach the TCRdb copy of this immuneACCESS table, which keeps in-frame sequences only. Checked studies attribute under half of the gap to unresolved V genes and leave the rest unexplained. That table gives V, J and clone size, and the DNA gave D and trimming. This sample lists 300,000 or so clones; almost 85% were detected once. Roughly 2% of the sample belongs to the ten largest clones.

Unmatched junction bases come to 12, with V trimmed by 2 bases and J by 2 bases. CDR1 and CDR2 were assigned from the germline V gene as SGHNT and YENEEA. The CDR3 measures 19 amino acids from cysteine to phenylalanine. The sequence is cut down to CDR3 DNA, 57 bases in frame from base 1. In total, 630 or so healthy bone marrow donors made up the cohort. At the time of sampling, every cohort member was nominally healthy, though immune exposures that went unrecorded were likely present. The donor was CMV seropositive and belonged to the group of 270 or so seropositive cohort members. A peripheral blood sample was collected from each donor, and TCR beta sequencing was performed on peripheral blood mononuclear cells. The Qiagen DNeasy Blood Extraction Kit was used to extract genomic DNA from the blood cell samples. Regarding this clone: Its target antigen remains unknown. Base qualities are not provided; no much larger clone lies one nucleotide away.

The sequence derives from a woman aged 40-49 years in good health and CMV-seropositive. The chain couples TRBV11-3 to TRBJ2-3, and 11 junction bases match TRBD2. The sequenced sample was PBMCs. The CDR3 reads CASSLRSGGTSGATDTQYF. The DNA is TGTGCCAGCAGCTTAAGATCGGGGGGGACTAGCGGAGCCACAGATACGCAGTATTTT.